The 2 T cell receptor beta chains in this list originate from one sample, sequenced in a study of prognosis after radiotherapy for stage I lung cancer. With two-round multiplex PCR, TCR beta CDR3 sequences were amplified from genomic DNA. With primers specific to each TRBV and TRBJ gene, the first-round PCR was performed. TCRdb itself ran the multiplex PCR reads through MiXCR, one entry per CDR3 protein. The repertoire holds about 35,000 distinct CDR3 sequences, with less than 35% as singletons. The starting material was PBMCs, obtained before or after stereotactic body radiation therapy (not recorded which). Receptors originate from a donor aged 50 or older with non-small cell lung cancer.

This clonotype was found many times. V is TRBV6-5 and J is TRBJ1-1, with no clear D. The V gene lost 2 bases and the J gene lost 3 bases, with 7 bases spanning the gap. The CDR3 runs to 13 residues. Looked up from germline, CDR1 is MNHEY and CDR2 is SVGAGI. The CDR3 protein is CASSYKRDTEAFF. CDR3 nucleotides: TGTGCCAGCAGTTACAAAAGGGACACTGAAGCTTTCTTT.

This clonotype was detected many times. This chain connects TRBV3-1 to TRBJ2-7, with D perhaps TRBD1 (5 bases). V was cut by 3 bases and J by 0 bases, with 18 bases left in between. CDR1 is LGHDT, CDR2 YNNKEL, per germline (reference sequence). The CDR3 spans 17 residues. The CDR3 DNA sequence: TGTGCCAGCAGCCAGGGTTCCACAGGTTTCAGCTCCTACGAGCAGTACTTC. Translating gives CASSQGSTGFSSYEQYF.